One and the same sample provided the 15 T cell receptor beta chains below, sequenced in a study of blood T cell repertoires in COVID-19. Produced via immunoSEQ multiplex PCR; TCRdb's table is partial and in-frame only. The sample has tens of thousands of clones; approximately 92% are singletons. The sample consisted of peripheral blood. Every receptor here comes from a man between 65 and 85 years old with active COVID-19.

The chain recombines TRBV7-2 with TRBJ1-2; a weak D match, TRBD1 (5 bases). The CDR3 has 15 residues. Germline values: CDR1 SGHTA, CDR2 FQGNSA. Trimming shortened V by 5 bases and J by 4 bases, and 17 bases separated the two germline ends. The CDR3 coding sequence is TGTGCCAGCAGCCCCCACCCCGGGGGGATCTATGGCTACACCTTC. Its translation is CASSPHPGGIYGYTF.

The chain employs TRBV5-4 and TRBJ1-3, with D possibly TRBD1 on 6 matching bases. CDR3 length: 14 amino acids. From germline, CDR1 is SGHNT and CDR2 YYREEE (reference sequence). V lost 5 bases to trimming and J lost 4 bases, with 13 bases between them. The CDR3 here is CASSQDSIGNTIYF. DNA for the CDR3: TGTGCCAGCAGTCAGGACAGTATAGGAAACACCATATATTTT.

The V gene is TRBV6-5, the J gene TRBJ2-4; perhaps TRBD2 as D (7 bases). The CDR3 runs to 14 residues. Trimming cost V 6 bases and J 8 bases, with 17 bases left between them. The V gene's germline CDR1 is MNHEY and CDR2 SVGAGI. The CDR3: CASRSGHGRHIQYF. CDR3 nucleotide sequence: TGTGCCAGCAGATCGGGACACGGGAGGCACATTCAGTACTTC.

The V gene is TRBV4-2, the J gene TRBJ2-3; 8 bases agree with TRBD1. Germline CDR1 LGHNA, CDR2 YNFKEQ. This CDR3 is 16 amino acids long. Germline trimming cut 0 bases from V and 3 bases from J; bases unmatched to any gene: 5. The CDR3 here is CASSQDHRGATDTQYF. DNA of the CDR3: TGTGCCAGCAGCCAAGACCACAGGGGGGCGACAGATACGCAGTATTTT.

The chain links TRBV6-5 to TRBJ2-2; TRBD2 agrees at 11 bases. Germline V gene sequence: CDR1 MNHEY, CDR2 SVGAGI. The CDR3 covers 15 residues. V lost 6 bases and J lost 4; bases outside the gene matches: 4. The CDR3 protein is CASRSGTSGTGELFF. The CDR3 DNA is TGTGCCAGCAGATCCGGGACTAGCGGCACCGGGGAGCTGTTTTTT.

CDR3 loop: CASSQVPGQGSDTIYF. For the CDR3, the DNA is TGCGCCAGCAGCCAAGTCCCGGGACAGGGATCGGACACCATATATTTT. J is TRBJ1-3 and V is TRBV4-1; TRBD1 agrees at 9 bases. This CDR3 has 16 amino acids. The ends lost 1 base at V and 8 bases at J; junction bases unmatched: 9. Looked up from germline, CDR1 is MGHRA and CDR2 is YSYEKL.

The chain has TRBV6-5 and TRBJ1-5; weak D call: TRBD1 (5 bases). From germline, CDR1 is MNHEY and CDR2 SVGAGI. The V end was cut by 9 bases, the J end by 0 bases, with 9 bases between. The CDR3 length is 13 residues. The CDR3 region has the DNA TGTGCCAGGACAGAATATAGCAATCAGCCCCAGCATTTT. Translated: CARTEYSNQPQHF.

The chain employs TRBV4-1 and TRBJ2-3, with TRBD2 identical over 9 bases. Losses at the gene ends were 4 bases for V and 4 bases for J; bases not matched to a gene: 6. From germline, CDR1 is MGHRA and CDR2 YSYEKL. The CDR3 runs 15 residues. This CDR3 reads CASSPAGGFSDTQYF. The CDR3 DNA is TGCGCCAGCAGCCCGGCGGGAGGGTTTTCAGATACGCAGTATTTT.

The V call is TRBV30, the J call TRBJ2-3, with D perhaps TRBD1 (6 bases). This CDR3 contains 15 residues. Germline V gives CDR1 GTSNPN, CDR2 SVGIG (reference sequence). The V gene lost 1 base and the J gene lost 9 bases, with 20 bases spanning the gap. CDR3 amino acids: CAWSALEHRVGTQYF. As DNA, the CDR3 is TGTGCCTGGAGTGCTCTAGAGCACAGGGTGGGCACGCAGTATTTT.

This clone was detected only once. The rearrangement joins TRBV10-3 to TRBJ2-7; 10 bases line up with TRBD2. Trimming at V came to 4 bases and at J to 4 bases, leaving 22 bases not matched to a gene. The CDR3 runs to 20 residues. Per the germline V gene, CDR1 is ENHRY and CDR2 is SYGVKD. CDR3 sequence: CAISGSPHSGTSDRSYEQYF. The CDR3, as DNA: TGTGCCATCAGTGGTTCCCCCCACTCCGGGACTAGCGACAGGAGTTACGAGCAGTACTTC.

The chain uses TRBV6-1 and TRBJ1-2; 7 bases line up with TRBD1. The length of the CDR3 is 14 residues. V lost 1 base, J lost 5 bases, and 4 bases stayed unmatched. The germline gives CDR1 MNHNS, CDR2 SASEGT. The CDR3 DNA reads as TGTGCCAGCAGTGAAGGGGACAGCCAATATGGCTACACCTTC. This translates into CASSEGDSQYGYTF.

The chain joins TRBV6-5 to TRBJ1-5; 9 bases are a match to TRBD1. This CDR3 region has 15 residues. V gave up 0 bases and J gave up 6 bases; unmatched junction bases: 3. CDR1 is MNHEY, CDR2 SVGAGI, per germline. The CDR3 region is CASSYSQGAGQPQHF. The CDR3 bases are TGTGCCAGCAGTTACTCACAGGGGGCAGGTCAGCCCCAGCATTTT.

This sequence joins TRBV28 and TRBJ2-5; D unresolved. The CDR3 spans 13 residues. V shed 10 bases and J shed 3 bases, with 15 bases lying between them. Germline CDR1 MDHEN, CDR2 SYDVKM. CDR3 in amino acids: CATTPSVEETQYF. The DNA for the CDR3 is TGTGCCACAACCCCCTCAGTTGAAGAGACCCAGTACTTC.

J is TRBJ1-1 and V is TRBV7-2, with 10 bases lining up with TRBD1. CDR3 length: 15 amino acids. V trimming: 5 bases; J trimming: 8 bases; junction bases outside the gene matches: 11. Germline V CDR1 and CDR2: SGHTA, FQGNSA. This chain's CDR3 is CASSKGQGRLTEAFF. In nucleotides, the CDR3 is TGTGCCAGCAGCAAGGGACAGGGGCGCCTTACCGAAGCTTTCTTT.

This chain joins TRBV4-3 and TRBJ2-3; TRBD2 might be the D (5 bases). The V and J ends lost 4 bases and 4 bases respectively, with 15 bases between them. The CDR3 consists of 15 residues. Germline V gene data show CDR1 as LGHNA and CDR2 as YSLEER. As DNA, the CDR3 is TGCGCCAGCAGCCCCCGGGGTAGCGTTTCAGATACGCAGTATTTT. It codes for CASSPRGSVSDTQYF.